This T cell receptor beta chain is drawn from a study of T-cell reconstitution after alpha-beta-depleted transplantation in children. Study-level findings and limits: From newly produced T cells came most of the T-cell counts and diversity one year after transplant. Some patients' high day-60 TCRbeta diversity was attributed to recipient cells surviving conditioning. Expanded graft clones, several hundred of them, were reportedly the source of alpha-beta T cells about two months after transplant.

Unique molecular identifiers featured in how the TCRbeta library was prepared. TCRdb reprocessed the PCR reads via MiXCR and lists one record per CDR3 protein. The data contain almost 500,000 distinct CDR3 sequences, 8% to 11% of them seen just once; the ten biggest clones take up 2%. The CDR3 is made up of 17 amino acids. Per germline, CDR1 SEHNR and CDR2 FQNEAQ (reference sequence). V dropped 1 base and J dropped 3; count of bases not matched to a gene: 11. A remark on this clonotype: Its cognate antigen is unknown.

This receptor was taken from a child younger than 10 with inherited bone marrow failure, due to receive a stem cell transplant. The chain joins TRBV7-9 to TRBJ2-7; 8 positions agree with TRBD2. The material sequenced was PBMCs, taken before TCRalphabeta/CD19-depleted stem cell transplant. Here the CDR3 DNA reads TGTGCCAGCAGCTTAGGAGTCCCGGGACTAGTTCACTACGAGCAGTACTTC. This translates into CASSLGVPGLVHYEQYF.